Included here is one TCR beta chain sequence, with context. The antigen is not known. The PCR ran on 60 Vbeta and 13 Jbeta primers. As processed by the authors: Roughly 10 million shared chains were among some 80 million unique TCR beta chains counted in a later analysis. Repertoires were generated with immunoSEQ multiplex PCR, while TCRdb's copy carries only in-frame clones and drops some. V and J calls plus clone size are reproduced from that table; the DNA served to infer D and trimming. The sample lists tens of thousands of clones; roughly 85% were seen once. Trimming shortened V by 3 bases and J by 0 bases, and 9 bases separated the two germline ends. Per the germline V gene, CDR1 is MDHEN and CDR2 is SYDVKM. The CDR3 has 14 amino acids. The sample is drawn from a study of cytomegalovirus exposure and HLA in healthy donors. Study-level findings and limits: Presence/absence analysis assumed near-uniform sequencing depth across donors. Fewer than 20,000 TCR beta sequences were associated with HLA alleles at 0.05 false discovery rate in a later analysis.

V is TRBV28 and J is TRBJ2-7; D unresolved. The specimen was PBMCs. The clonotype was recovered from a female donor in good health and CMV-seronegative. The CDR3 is CASSLMYTSYEQYF. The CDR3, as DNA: TGTGCCAGCAGTTTGATGTACACCTCCTACGAGCAGTACTTC.